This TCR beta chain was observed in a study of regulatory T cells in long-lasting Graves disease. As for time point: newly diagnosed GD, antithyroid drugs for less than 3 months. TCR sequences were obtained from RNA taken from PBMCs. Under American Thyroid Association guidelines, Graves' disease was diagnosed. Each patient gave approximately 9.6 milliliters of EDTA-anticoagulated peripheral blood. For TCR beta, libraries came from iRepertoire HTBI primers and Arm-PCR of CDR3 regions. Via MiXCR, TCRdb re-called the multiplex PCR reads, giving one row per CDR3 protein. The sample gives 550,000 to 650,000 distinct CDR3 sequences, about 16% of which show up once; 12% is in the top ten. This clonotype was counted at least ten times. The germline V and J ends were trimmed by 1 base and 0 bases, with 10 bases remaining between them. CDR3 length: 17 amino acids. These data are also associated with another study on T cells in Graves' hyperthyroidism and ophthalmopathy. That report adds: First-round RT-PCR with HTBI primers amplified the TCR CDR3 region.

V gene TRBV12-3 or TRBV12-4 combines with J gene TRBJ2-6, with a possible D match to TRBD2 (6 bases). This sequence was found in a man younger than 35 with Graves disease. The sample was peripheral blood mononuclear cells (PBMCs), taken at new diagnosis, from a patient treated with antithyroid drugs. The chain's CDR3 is CASSLVEGSSGANVLTF. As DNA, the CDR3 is TGTGCCAGCAGTTTAGTGGAGGGAAGCTCTGGGGCCAACGTCCTGACTTTC.